This T cell receptor beta chain was sequenced in a study of T cell responses to AZD1222 COVID-19 vaccine. Here immunoSEQ multiplex PCR was the method, and the copy in TCRdb shows in-frame clones only, minus some. Here the sample spans 150,000 or so clones, 80% to 90% being singletons. CDR1 is SGHDT and CDR2 is YYEEEE in the germline V gene. CDR3 length: 16 residues. Germline trimming cut 0 bases from V and 5 bases from J; bases unmatched to any gene: 5. About this clone: The antigen is unknown.

Study observations and caveats: Spike as a whole was targeted by vaccine-associated CD4 TCRs, dominant at 160-218 and 743-854. The donor group comprised mostly white British people and more females; the analysis possibly underestimated clonal diversity. Repertoire samples came only from after the peak T cell response.

Here the sequenced sample was peripheral blood, taken on day 0 of MenACWY control vaccination. This clonotype was sampled from an adult in good health. The rearrangement joins TRBV5-6 to TRBJ2-5; 12 nucleotides align to TRBD2. The CDR3 is CASSLGLAGVGETQYF. The CDR3 DNA reads as TGTGCCAGCAGCTTGGGACTAGCGGGAGTAGGGGAGACCCAGTACTTC. The entire variable domain, with the rest obtained from reference TRBV5-6 and TRBJ2-5, is as follows: DAGVTQSPTHLIKTRGQQVTLRCSPKSGHDTVSWYQQALGQGPQFIFQYYEEEERQRGNFPDRFSGHQFPNYSSELNVNALLLGDSALYLCASSLGLAGVGETQYFGPGTRLLVL.